This entry lists 23 T cell receptor beta chains sequenced from one sample in a study of control samples from healthy donors and cancer patients. The data were produced by immunoSEQ multiplex PCR, yet TCRdb's version contains in-frame clones alone and is incomplete. The sample includes 40,000 to 65,000 clones, around 87% of them seen just once. Sample: PBMCs. These receptors were taken from a man between 60 and 75 years old with head and neck cancer.

The rearrangement links TRBV4-2 to TRBJ2-7, with D unclear. The CDR3 totals 11 residues. Per the germline V gene, CDR1 is LGHNA and CDR2 is YNFKEQ. V gave up 5 bases and J gave up 3 bases, with 5 bases separating them. The CDR3 DNA is TGTGCCAGCAGCTCTGGCTACGAGCAGTACTTC. Its translation: CASSSGYEQYF.

The chain uses TRBV7-2 and TRBJ1-1; D not certain. The CDR3 covers 15 residues. Germline lookup yields CDR1 SGHTA and CDR2 FQGNSA. V was shortened by 5 bases and J by 5 bases, with 18 bases between the two germline ends. The CDR3 loop reads CASSPGPRTETEAFF. The CDR3 DNA reads as TGTGCCAGCAGCCCAGGCCCAAGGACCGAGACTGAAGCTTTCTTT.

In this sample, this clone turned up a few times. V is TRBV19 and J is TRBJ2-7, with D perhaps matching TRBD1 (5 bases). CDR3 size: 15 residues. CDR1 LNHDA and CDR2 SQIVND come from the germline V gene (reference sequence). V lost 8 bases, J lost 2 bases, and 19 bases lay in between. The CDR3 here is CASSVPTASTYEQYF. The DNA of the CDR3 is TGTGCCAGTTCCGTACCGACAGCTAGTACCTACGAGCAGTACTTC.

This clone came up a few times. The chain recombines TRBV30 with TRBJ1-6; a possible D gene is TRBD1 (6 bases). Germline V CDR1 and CDR2: GTSNPN, SVGIG (reference sequence). The CDR3 extends over 14 amino acids. V gave up 0 bases and J gave up 10 bases, with 13 bases separating them. DNA for the CDR3: TGTGCCTGGAGTGTAGGTGCAGGGGACTCACCCCTCCACTTT. Encoded protein: CAWSVGAGDSPLHF.

The chain links TRBV10-2 to TRBJ2-1; unclear D gene. Between the trimmed V and J ends, which lost 5 bases and 7 bases, there was a span of 6 bases. In germline, CDR1 is WSHSY, CDR2 SAAADI. There are 11 residues in the CDR3. The CDR3: CASSRVNEQFF. The CDR3 DNA reads as TGCGCCAGCAGTCGGGTTAATGAGCAGTTCTTC.

The chain combines TRBV28 with TRBJ1-4; maybe TRBD1 (6 bases). The germline V and J ends were trimmed by 6 bases and 5 bases, with 13 bases remaining between them. CDR3 length equals 14 residues. Germline lookup yields CDR1 MDHEN and CDR2 SYDVKM. In DNA, the CDR3 is TGTGCCAGCAGCGCAGGGGTATACAATGAAAAACTGTTTTTT. Translating gives CASSAGVYNEKLFF.

The V and J genes are TRBV19 and TRBJ1-5, with 9 bases matching TRBD1. Germline V gives CDR1 LNHDA, CDR2 SQIVND (reference sequence). V was clipped by 7 bases and J by 6 bases; unmatched bases: 13. The CDR3 totals 16 residues. The CDR3, as DNA: TGTGCCAGTAAATACTCGACAGGGGGGCTCGGTCAGCCCCAGCATTTT. Translating it yields CASKYSTGGLGQPQHF.

The CDR3 protein is CASSPGWGGGATNEKLFF. The CDR3 coding sequence is TGCGCCAGCAGCCCCGGCTGGGGAGGGGGTGCAACTAATGAAAAACTGTTTTTT. This chain connects TRBV4-1 to TRBJ1-4; maybe TRBD1 (6 bases). Trimming shortened V by 4 bases and J by 0 bases, and 18 bases separated the two germline ends. This CDR3 has 18 residues. The germline V gene has CDR1 MGHRA and CDR2 YSYEKL.

The V gene is TRBV27, the J gene TRBJ1-2, with D possibly matching TRBD1 (5 bases). V lost 0 bases, J lost 4 bases, and 12 bases lay in between. From germline, CDR1 is MNHEY and CDR2 SMNVEV (reference sequence). The CDR3 length is 15 residues. The CDR3 DNA follows: TGTGCCAGCAGTTTATCTAAGGGGATAGGCTATGGCTACACCTTC. Translating gives CASSLSKGIGYGYTF.

In this sample, this clone turned up a few times. CDR3: CASSLEGNSPLHF. The CDR3 DNA is TGTGCCAGCAGCTTAGAGGGTAATTCACCCCTCCACTTT. The chain has TRBV7-9 and TRBJ1-6; D call uncertain. The germline V gene encodes CDR1 SEHNR and CDR2 FQNEAQ (reference sequence). The length of the CDR3 is 13 residues. The V gene lost 1 base and the J gene lost 6 bases, with 4 bases spanning the gap.

The chain employs TRBV21-1 and TRBJ2-3; the table's D call, TRBD2, has no DNA check behind it. TRBV21-1 represents a pseudogene. CDR3 length: 15 residues. The CDR3 protein is CAPRESGGLTDTQYF. The CDR3 nucleotides read TGTGCCCCGAGGGAATCGGGGGGACTCACAGATACGCAGTATTTT.

This clone came up once. The chain joins TRBV18 to TRBJ2-5, with 7 nucleotides matching TRBD1. The CDR3 is made up of 14 amino acids. Germline-derived CDR1 and CDR2 are KGHSH and LQKENI. Trimming removed 0 bases from V and 5 bases from J; junction bases left unmatched: 3. The CDR3 DNA follows: TGTGCCAGCTCACCACCAGGGGGCCGGGAGACCCAGTACTTC. It codes for CASSPPGGRETQYF.

The chain uses TRBV19 and TRBJ1-4; TRBD1 aligns across 8 bases. Germline loops: CDR1 LNHDA, CDR2 SQIVND (reference sequence). The V segment lost 6 bases and the J segment 7 bases; nucleotides outside the gene matches: 7. CDR3 length: 14 amino acids. The CDR3 DNA reads as TGTGCCAGTAGCCACGGACAGGGCGGTGAAAAACTGTTTTTT. It specifies CASSHGQGGEKLFF. The full variable domain, in which reference TRBV19 and TRBJ1-4 provide the parts outside the CDR3, is DGGITQSPKYLFRKEGQNVTLSCEQNLNHDAMYWYRQDPGQGLRLIYYSQIVNDFQKGDIAEGYSVSREKKESFPLTVTSAQKNPTAFYLCASSHGQGGEKLFFGSGTQLSVL.

The gene calls are TRBV4-3 and TRBJ2-3; 8 bases match TRBD2. The CDR3 has 18 residues. The germline CDR1 and CDR2 sequences are LGHNA and YSLEER. V shed 0 bases and J 3 bases; nucleotides not matched to a gene: 11. DNA of the CDR3: TGCGCCAGCAGCCAAGATCTGCCGGGGGGGCTGTTGACAGATACGCAGTATTTT. It yields the protein CASSQDLPGGLLTDTQYF.

The chain carries TRBV15 and TRBJ2-1, with TRBD2 matching over 9 bases. This CDR3 region has 13 residues. J lost 6 bases, V lost 5 bases, and 2 bases had no gene match. Germline loops: CDR1 LNHNV, CDR2 YYDKDF (reference sequence). CDR3 sequence: CATSGGLANEQFF. CDR3 bases: TGTGCCACCAGCGGGGGACTAGCCAATGAGCAGTTCTTC.

V gene TRBV5-8 combines with J gene TRBJ2-7; no reliable D call. The CDR3 runs 13 residues. The V end was cut by 3 bases, the J end by 4 bases, with 11 bases between. Germline CDR1 reads SGHTS; CDR2 reads YDEGEE. CDR3 sequence (DNA): TGTGCCAGCAGCTCAAGTTATGGGTACGAGCAGTACTTC. The encoded protein is CASSSSYGYEQYF. Combining the CDR3 with reference TRBV5-8 and TRBJ2-7 gives the whole variable domain EAGVTQSPTHLIKTRGQQATLRCSPISGHTSVYWYQQALGLGLQFLLWYDEGEERNRGNFPPRFSGRQFPNYSSELNVNALELEDSALYLCASSSSYGYEQYFGPGTRLTVT.

The chain has TRBV30 and TRBJ1-5; D gene uncertain. Germline V gene data show CDR1 as GTSNPN and CDR2 as SVGIG (reference sequence). V gave up 0 bases and J gave up 3 bases, with 6 bases separating them. The CDR3 is 13 residues long. The CDR3 bases are TGTGCCTGGAGTGTAAGCCCCAATCAGCCCCAGCATTTT. Amino acid sequence: CAWSVSPNQPQHF.

The chain has TRBV15 and TRBJ2-7; TRBD1 matches 9 bases. The CDR3 consists of 15 residues. The V and J ends lost 3 bases and 5 bases, in that order; junction bases with no gene match: 8. Germline-derived CDR1 and CDR2 are LNHNV and YYDKDF (reference sequence). The CDR3 DNA is TGTGCCACCAGCAGGCCCAACAGGGGGCTGAACGAGCAGTACTTC. This encodes CATSRPNRGLNEQYF.

The rearrangement links TRBV6-1 to TRBJ1-2; 10 bases match TRBD1. V was pared by 4 bases and J by 4 bases, with 12 bases of the junction left unmatched. Germline CDR1 is MNHNS and CDR2 is SASEGT. This CDR3 spans 17 amino acids. The CDR3, as DNA: TGTGCCAGCAGTGGGATGGGACAGGGGATGCGGAGCTATGGCTACACCTTC. The encoded protein is CASSGMGQGMRSYGYTF.

A note on this clone: One end of the junction varies from germline; a read error may be responsible. J is TRBJ2-7 and V is TRBV4-1, with D possibly being TRBD1 or TRBD2 (6 bases each). The CDR3 totals 14 residues. CDR1 MGHRA and CDR2 YSYEKL come from the germline V gene. The DNA for the CDR3 is TGCGCCAGCCGACGGACGGGGGCCTCCGACGAGCAGTACTTC. Amino acid sequence: CASRRTGASDEQYF.

The chain recombines TRBV11-3 with TRBJ1-1; TRBD1 matches 8 bases. The CDR3 extends over 14 amino acids. Trimming at V came to 2 bases and at J to 5 bases, leaving 4 bases not matched to a gene. Germline assignment: CDR1 SGHNT and CDR2 YENEEA. This CDR3 is CASSLNQGATEAFF. In DNA, the CDR3 is TGTGCCAGCAGCTTAAATCAGGGGGCAACTGAAGCTTTCTTT.

This chain joins TRBV28 and TRBJ2-7; possible D gene TRBD1, 5 bases. This CDR3 has 15 residues. V shed 9 bases and J shed 6 bases, with 24 bases lying between them. Germline V CDR1 and CDR2: MDHEN, SYDVKM. The CDR3 here is CARTPGKDGDIEQYF. The DNA of the CDR3 is TGTGCCAGGACTCCAGGGAAGGATGGGGATATCGAGCAGTACTTC.

The gene calls are TRBV10-3 and TRBJ2-3; 9 bases are shared with TRBD2. V was pared by 4 bases and J by 6 bases, with 8 bases of the junction left unmatched. The CDR3 extends over 15 amino acids. Germline V CDR1 and CDR2: ENHRY, SYGVKD. The chain's CDR3 is CAISGFSGSFDTQYF. DNA for the CDR3: TGTGCCATCAGTGGCTTTAGCGGGAGTTTCGATACGCAGTATTTT.